The 16 T cell receptor beta chains reported below all come from one sample, sequenced in a study of T-cell reconstitution after alpha-beta-depleted transplantation in children. These TCRs are of unknown antigen specificity. Regarding the study as a whole: One year after transplant, T-cell counts and diversity came mostly from newly produced T cells.

Construction of the TCRbeta library involved unique molecular identifiers. TCRdb re-called the PCR reads with MiXCR, one entry per CDR3 protein. The sample contains a few hundred thousand distinct CDR3 sequences, approximately 7.3% of which appear only once. Source: peripheral blood, taken 360 days after TCRalphabeta/CD19-depleted stem cell transplant. The receptors here all came from a female patient aged 2 to 10 who had a stem cell transplant for Fanconi anemia, so the T cells may come from the graft donor.

A few counts support this clonotype. The gene calls are TRBV28 and TRBJ1-4; 9 nucleotides agree with TRBD1. This CDR3 region has 15 residues. Germline V gene sequence: CDR1 MDHEN, CDR2 SYDVKM. V gave up 5 bases and J gave up 7 bases; unmatched junction bases: 8. CDR3 bases: TGTGCCAGCAGTCCGGACAGGGGCTGGGGTGAAAAACTGTTTTTT. It encodes CASSPDRGWGEKLFF. The variable domain in full, completed from reference TRBV28 and TRBJ1-4, reads DVKVTQSSRYLVKRTGEKVFLECVQDMDHENMFWYRQDPGLGLRLIYFSYDVKMKEKGDIPEGYSVSREKKERFSLILESASTNQTSMYLCASSPDRGWGEKLFFGSGTQLSVL.

The CDR3 loop is CASSEIVAGEQYV. The CDR3 DNA is TGTGCCAGCAGTGAAATCGTGGCAGGAGAGCAGTACGTC. This chain uses TRBV6-1 with TRBJ2-7; D unresolved. Germline V gene data show CDR1 as MNHNS and CDR2 as SASEGT. Trimming cost V 2 bases and J 7 bases, with 12 bases left between them. The CDR3 loop spans 13 amino acids.

The genes are TRBV6-2 or TRBV6-3 and TRBJ2-7, with D possibly being TRBD1 or TRBD2 (5 bases each). CDR3 length: 14 amino acids. Germline V gene sequence: CDR1 MNHEY, CDR2 SVGEGT. The V and J ends lost 8 bases and 3 bases respectively, with 17 bases between them. DNA for the CDR3: TGTGCCAGCCAAGGGGCAGGGACCATCTACGAGCAGTACTTC. The encoded protein is CASQGAGTIYEQYF.

This clonotype has more than one count but fewer than ten. The chain uses TRBV28 and TRBJ2-2; D gene unclear. This CDR3 contains 16 residues. Germline V lookup: CDR1 MDHEN, CDR2 SYDVKM. The ends were cut back, 6 bases at V and 1 base at J, with 15 bases in the middle. CDR3 nucleotide sequence: TGTGCCAGCAGCCCCCGGACCCGACGGAACACCGGGGAGCTGTTTTTT. Translated: CASSPRTRRNTGELFF.

This clonotype was observed many times. The V call is TRBV5-1, the J call TRBJ2-2; 8 bases are a match to TRBD1. The V gene's germline CDR1 is SGHRS and CDR2 YFSETQ. V lost 4 bases and J lost 5; bases outside the gene matches: 10. The CDR3 extends over 16 amino acids. The CDR3 protein is CASSTTTGVGTGELFF. The CDR3 DNA reads TGCGCCAGCAGCACGACGACAGGGGTGGGGACCGGGGAGCTGTTTTTT. The full variable domain, in which reference TRBV5-1 and TRBJ2-2 provide the parts outside the CDR3, is KAGVTQTPRYLIKTRGQQVTLSCSPISGHRSVSWYQQTPGQGLQFLFEYFSETQRNKGNFPGRFSGRQFSNSRSEMNVSTLELGDSALYLCASSTTTGVGTGELFFGEGSRLTVL.

This clonotype showed up many times. The chain uses TRBV5-1 and TRBJ2-1; 13 nucleotides agree with TRBD2. Per germline, CDR1 SGHRS and CDR2 YFSETQ. The CDR3 covers 16 residues. Unmatched junction bases numbered 3, after V lost 4 bases and J lost 2 bases. CDR3 sequence: CASSRTSGGAYNEQFF. In DNA, the CDR3 is TGCGCCAGCAGCCGCACTAGCGGGGGGGCCTACAATGAGCAGTTCTTC.

This clonotype was recorded a few times. V is TRBV5-1 and J is TRBJ2-1, with D unclear. The CDR3 has 15 residues. The germline V gene has CDR1 SGHRS and CDR2 YFSETQ. Trimming took 0 bases from V and 1 from J, leaving 8 bases between them. DNA of the CDR3: TGCGCCAGCAGCTTGGACGGCCCTTCCTACAATGAGCAGTTCTTC. The encoded protein is CASSLDGPSYNEQFF. The full variable domain, in which reference TRBV5-1 and TRBJ2-1 provide the parts outside the CDR3, is KAGVTQTPRYLIKTRGQQVTLSCSPISGHRSVSWYQQTPGQGLQFLFEYFSETQRNKGNFPGRFSGRQFSNSRSEMNVSTLELGDSALYLCASSLDGPSYNEQFFGPGTRLTVL.

Many counts were recorded for this clonotype. The chain uses TRBV28 and TRBJ1-5; 7 positions match TRBD1. V shed 8 bases and J 2 bases; nucleotides not matched to a gene: 6. CDR3 length: 14 amino acids. Looked up from germline, CDR1 is MDHEN and CDR2 is SYDVKM. This CDR3 reads CASGQAWGNQPQHF. The CDR3 DNA reads TGTGCCAGCGGACAGGCTTGGGGCAATCAGCCCCAGCATTTT.

V gene TRBV30 combines with J gene TRBJ2-6; D is perhaps TRBD1 or TRBD2 (5 bases each). Germline-derived CDR1 and CDR2 are GTSNPN and SVGIG (reference sequence). Deletions cut 2 bases from V and 2 bases from J, with 7 bases between. The CDR3 has 14 residues. CDR3: CAWSRGAGANVLTF. CDR3 DNA: TGTGCCTGGAGTAGAGGGGCTGGGGCCAACGTCCTGACTTTC.

This clonotype has only a few counts. The chain recombines TRBV4-3 with TRBJ1-2; D is unclear. Germline V gene data show CDR1 as LGHNA and CDR2 as YSLEER. This CDR3 contains 15 residues. Trimming removed 4 bases from V and 2 bases from J, with 14 bases in between. The CDR3 DNA reads as TGCGCCAGCAGCCCAACAGTTAATTCGAACTATGGCTACACCTTC. This translates into CASSPTVNSNYGYTF.

This clonotype was picked up a small number of times. The genes are TRBV5-1 and TRBJ1-2; 8 nucleotides line up with TRBD1. The CDR3 has 14 amino acids. Trimming cost V 2 bases and J 4 bases; bases outside gene matches: 4. The germline CDR1 and CDR2 sequences are SGHRS and YFSETQ. CDR3 DNA sequence: TGCGCCAGCAGCTTTTATACAGGGGGCTATGGCTACACCTTC. Protein sequence: CASSFYTGGYGYTF.

This clonotype was seen more than once but under ten times. CDR3 coding DNA: TGTGCCAGCAGCCCTCAGGGACAGTATAGTGAAGCTTTCTTT. It translates to CASSPQGQYSEAFF. The V and J genes are TRBV5-5 and TRBJ1-1; 7 bases fit TRBD1. The CDR3 is 14 amino acids. With V trimmed by 4 bases and J by 7 bases, 10 bases remained unmatched. The germline V gene has CDR1 SGHKS and CDR2 YYEKEE (reference sequence).

The V call is TRBV6-5, the J call TRBJ1-1; a weak D match, TRBD1 (6 bases). The length of the CDR3 is 14 residues. The germline V gene encodes CDR1 MNHEY and CDR2 SVGAGI. Trimming removed 1 base from V and 4 bases from J, with 10 bases in between. In nucleotides, the CDR3 is TGTGCCAGCAGTTACTTTCAGGGGAGCACTGAAGCTTTCTTT. It translates to CASSYFQGSTEAFF.

This chain links TRBV7-8 with TRBJ1-2; weak D call: TRBD1 (6 bases). The CDR3 consists of 19 residues. The V and J ends lost 0 bases and 1 base respectively, with 21 bases between them. Per the germline V gene, CDR1 is SGHVS and CDR2 is FQNEAQ. The CDR3 bases are TGTGCCAGCAGCTTAGCGAGTTGGGCTGGGGGGCGAAATAACTATGGCTACACCTTC. This gives the protein CASSLASWAGGRNNYGYTF.

This clonotype was found many times. The V call is TRBV10-3, the J call TRBJ2-5, with 9 bases matching TRBD2. Germline V gene lookup returns CDR1 ENHRY and CDR2 SYGVKD. CDR3 length: 15 residues. Unmatched junction bases numbered 2, after V lost 1 base and J lost 2 bases. CDR3 loop: CAISELGLAQETQYF. The CDR3 DNA reads TGTGCCATCAGTGAGTTAGGACTAGCGCAAGAGACCCAGTACTTC.

This clonotype was counted many times. This sequence joins TRBV12-3 or TRBV12-4 and TRBJ1-1; the match to TRBD1 covers 7 bases. The CDR3 runs 14 residues. Losses at the gene ends were 4 bases for V and 7 bases for J; bases not matched to a gene: 9. The CDR3 protein is CASSSLTGIGEAFF. The CDR3 DNA is TGTGCCAGCAGTTCACTGACAGGGATAGGTGAAGCTTTCTTT.